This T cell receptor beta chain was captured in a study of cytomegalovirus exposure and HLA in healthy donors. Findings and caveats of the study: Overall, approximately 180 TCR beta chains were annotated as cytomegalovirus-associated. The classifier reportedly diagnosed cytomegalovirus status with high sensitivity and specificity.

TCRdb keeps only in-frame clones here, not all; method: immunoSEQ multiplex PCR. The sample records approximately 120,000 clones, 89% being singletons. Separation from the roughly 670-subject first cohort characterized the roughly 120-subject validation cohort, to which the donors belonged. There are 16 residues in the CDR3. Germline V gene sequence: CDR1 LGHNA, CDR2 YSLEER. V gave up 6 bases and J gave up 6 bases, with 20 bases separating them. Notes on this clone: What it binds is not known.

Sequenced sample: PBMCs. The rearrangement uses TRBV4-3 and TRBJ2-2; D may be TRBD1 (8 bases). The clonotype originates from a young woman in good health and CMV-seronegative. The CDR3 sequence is CASRDRTGRVPGELFF. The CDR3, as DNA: TGCGCCAGCAGGGATCGGACAGGGAGGGTCCCCGGGGAGCTGTTTTTT.